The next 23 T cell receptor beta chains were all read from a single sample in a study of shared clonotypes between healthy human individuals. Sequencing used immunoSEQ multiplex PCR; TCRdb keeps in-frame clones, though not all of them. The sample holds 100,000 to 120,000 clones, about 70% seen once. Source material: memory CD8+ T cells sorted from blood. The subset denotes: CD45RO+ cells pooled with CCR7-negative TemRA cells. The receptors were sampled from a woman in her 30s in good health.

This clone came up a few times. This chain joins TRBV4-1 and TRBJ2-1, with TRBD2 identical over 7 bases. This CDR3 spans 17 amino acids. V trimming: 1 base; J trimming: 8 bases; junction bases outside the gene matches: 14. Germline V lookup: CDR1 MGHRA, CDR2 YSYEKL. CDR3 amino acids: CASSQVGGVSALDEQFF. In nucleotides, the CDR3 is TGCGCCAGCAGCCAAGTGGGAGGGGTTTCGGCTCTCGATGAGCAGTTCTTC.

In DNA, the CDR3 is TGTGCCAGCAGCTACGGGACAGGGGGTGGAAACACCATATATTTT. Protein: CASSYGTGGGNTIYF. V usage is TRBV28 and J usage is TRBJ1-3, with 11 bases lining up with TRBD1. V trimming: 6 bases; J trimming: 3 bases; junction bases outside the gene matches: 4. CDR3 length equals 15 residues. The germline V gene encodes CDR1 MDHEN and CDR2 SYDVKM.

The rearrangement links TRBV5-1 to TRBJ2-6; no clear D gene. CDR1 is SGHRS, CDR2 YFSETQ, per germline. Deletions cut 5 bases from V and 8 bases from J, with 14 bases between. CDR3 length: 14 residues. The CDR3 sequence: CASRSSDKPNVLTF. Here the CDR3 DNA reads TGCGCCAGCAGGTCGAGTGACAAGCCCAACGTCCTGACTTTC.

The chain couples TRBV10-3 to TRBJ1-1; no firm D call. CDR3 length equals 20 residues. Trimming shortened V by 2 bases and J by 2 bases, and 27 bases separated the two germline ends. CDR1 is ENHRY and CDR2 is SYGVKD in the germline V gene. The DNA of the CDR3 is TGTGCCATCAGTGAGAGATTGGGCATTATATCGCTACTGACAAACACTGAAGCTTTCTTT. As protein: CAISERLGIISLLTNTEAFF.

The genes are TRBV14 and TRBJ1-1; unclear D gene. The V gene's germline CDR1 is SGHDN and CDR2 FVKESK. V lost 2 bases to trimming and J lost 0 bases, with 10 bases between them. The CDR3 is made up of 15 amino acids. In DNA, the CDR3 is TGTGCCAGCAGCCAACTGCCCGGGCTGAACACTGAAGCTTTCTTT. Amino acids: CASSQLPGLNTEAFF.

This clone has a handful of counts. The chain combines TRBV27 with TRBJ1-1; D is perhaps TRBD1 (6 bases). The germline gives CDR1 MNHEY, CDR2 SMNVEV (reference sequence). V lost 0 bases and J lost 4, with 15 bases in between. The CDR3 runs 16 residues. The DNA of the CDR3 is TGTGCCAGCAGTTTATCGTTACAGGGAAGGGGCACTGAAGCTTTCTTT. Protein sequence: CASSLSLQGRGTEAFF.

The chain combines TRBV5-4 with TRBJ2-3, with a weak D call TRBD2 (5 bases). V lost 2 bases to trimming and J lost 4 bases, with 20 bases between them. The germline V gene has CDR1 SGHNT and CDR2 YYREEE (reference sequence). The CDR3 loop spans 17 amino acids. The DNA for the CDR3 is TGTGCCAGCAGCTTTTTACCGAGGACTCGGATTTCAGATACGCAGTATTTT. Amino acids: CASSFLPRTRISDTQYF.

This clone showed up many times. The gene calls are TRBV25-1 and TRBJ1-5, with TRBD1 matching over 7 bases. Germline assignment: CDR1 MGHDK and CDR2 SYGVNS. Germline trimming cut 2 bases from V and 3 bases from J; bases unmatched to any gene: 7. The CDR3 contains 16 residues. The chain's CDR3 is CASSEPGQVNNQPQHF. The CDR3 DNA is TGTGCCAGCAGTGAACCAGGACAGGTCAACAATCAGCCCCAGCATTTT.

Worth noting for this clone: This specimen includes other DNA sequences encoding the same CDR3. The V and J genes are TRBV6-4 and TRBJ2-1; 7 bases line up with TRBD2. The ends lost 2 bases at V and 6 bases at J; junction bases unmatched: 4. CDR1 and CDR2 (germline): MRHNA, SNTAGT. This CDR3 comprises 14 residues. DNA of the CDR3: TGTGCCAGCAGTGACGGAACGGGGGGCAATGAGCAGTTCTTC. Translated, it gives CASSDGTGGNEQFF.

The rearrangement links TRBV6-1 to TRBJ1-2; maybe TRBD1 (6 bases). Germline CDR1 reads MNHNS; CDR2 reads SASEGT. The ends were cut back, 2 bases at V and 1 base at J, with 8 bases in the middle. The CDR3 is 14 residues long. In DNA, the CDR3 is TGTGCCAGCAGTGAACTAGGGGGTAACTATGGCTACACCTTC. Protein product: CASSELGGNYGYTF.

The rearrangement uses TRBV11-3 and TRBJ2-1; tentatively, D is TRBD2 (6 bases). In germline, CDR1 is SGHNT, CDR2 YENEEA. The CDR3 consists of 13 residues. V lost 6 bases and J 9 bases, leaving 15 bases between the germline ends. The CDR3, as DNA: TGTGCCAGCAGTCTAGCGTTGGACTCTGAGCAGTTCTTC. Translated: CASSLALDSEQFF.

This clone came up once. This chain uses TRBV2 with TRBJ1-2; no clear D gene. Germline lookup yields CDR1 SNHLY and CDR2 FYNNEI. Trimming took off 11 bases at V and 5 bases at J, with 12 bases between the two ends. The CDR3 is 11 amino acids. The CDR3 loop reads CAQPRAYGYTF. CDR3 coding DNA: TGTGCCCAGCCCCGGGCGTATGGCTACACCTTC. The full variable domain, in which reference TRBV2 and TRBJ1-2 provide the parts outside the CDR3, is EPEVTQTPSHQVTQMGQEVILRCVPISNHLYFYWYRQILGQKVEFLVSFYNNEISEKSEIFDDQFSVERPDGSNFTLKIRSTKLEDSAMYFCAQPRAYGYTFGSGTRLTVV.

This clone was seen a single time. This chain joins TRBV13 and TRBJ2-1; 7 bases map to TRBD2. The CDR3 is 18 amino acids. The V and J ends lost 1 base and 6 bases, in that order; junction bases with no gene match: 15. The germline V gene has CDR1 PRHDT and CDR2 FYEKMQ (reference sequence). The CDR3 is CASSLVRCLGGSCNEQFF. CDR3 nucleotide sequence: TGTGCCAGCAGCTTAGTCAGGTGTCTTGGCGGGAGTTGCAATGAGCAGTTCTTC.

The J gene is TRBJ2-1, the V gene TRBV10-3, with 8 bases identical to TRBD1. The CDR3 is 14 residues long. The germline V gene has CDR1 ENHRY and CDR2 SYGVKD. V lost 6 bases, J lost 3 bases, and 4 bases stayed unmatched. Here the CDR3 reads CAIRTGDSYNEQFF. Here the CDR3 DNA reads TGTGCCATCAGGACAGGGGACAGCTACAATGAGCAGTTCTTC.

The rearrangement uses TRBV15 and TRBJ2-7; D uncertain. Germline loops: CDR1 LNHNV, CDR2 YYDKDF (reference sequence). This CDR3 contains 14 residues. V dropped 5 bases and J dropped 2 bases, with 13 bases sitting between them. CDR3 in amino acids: CATSPSSPPYEQYF. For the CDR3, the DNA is TGTGCCACCAGCCCTTCCAGTCCGCCCTACGAGCAGTACTTC. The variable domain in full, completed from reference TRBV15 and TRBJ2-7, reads DAMVIQNPRYQVTQFGKPVTLSCSQTLNHNVMYWYQQKSSQAPKLLFHYYDKDFNNEADTPDNFQSRRPNTSFCFLDIRSPGLGDTAMYLCATSPSSPPYEQYFGPGTRLTVT.

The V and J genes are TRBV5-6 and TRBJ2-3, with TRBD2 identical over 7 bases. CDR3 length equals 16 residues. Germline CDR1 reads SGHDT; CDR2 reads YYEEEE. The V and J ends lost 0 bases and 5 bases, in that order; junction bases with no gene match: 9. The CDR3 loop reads CASSLATGGWQDTQYF. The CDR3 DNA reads TGTGCCAGCAGCTTGGCCACGGGAGGTTGGCAAGATACGCAGTATTTT.

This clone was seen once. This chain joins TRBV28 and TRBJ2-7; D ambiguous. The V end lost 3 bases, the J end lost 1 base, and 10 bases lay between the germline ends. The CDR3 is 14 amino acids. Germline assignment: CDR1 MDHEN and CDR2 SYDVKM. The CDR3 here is CASSLARVSYEQYF. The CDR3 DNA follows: TGTGCCAGCAGTTTGGCCCGAGTGTCCTACGAGCAGTACTTC.

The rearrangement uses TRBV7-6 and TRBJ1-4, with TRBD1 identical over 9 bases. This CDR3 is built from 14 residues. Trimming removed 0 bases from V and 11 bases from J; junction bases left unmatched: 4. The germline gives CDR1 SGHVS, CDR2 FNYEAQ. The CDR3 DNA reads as TGTGCCAGCAGCTTAGCAACAGGGGGCAGGAAACTGTTTTTT. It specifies CASSLATGGRKLFF.

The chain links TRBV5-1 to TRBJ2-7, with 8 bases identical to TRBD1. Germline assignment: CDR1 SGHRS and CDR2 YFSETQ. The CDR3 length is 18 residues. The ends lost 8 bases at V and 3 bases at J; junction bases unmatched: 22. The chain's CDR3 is CASRQGPTLDYFFYEQYF. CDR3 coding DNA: TGCGCCAGTCGACAGGGGCCTACACTTGACTATTTTTTCTACGAGCAGTACTTC.

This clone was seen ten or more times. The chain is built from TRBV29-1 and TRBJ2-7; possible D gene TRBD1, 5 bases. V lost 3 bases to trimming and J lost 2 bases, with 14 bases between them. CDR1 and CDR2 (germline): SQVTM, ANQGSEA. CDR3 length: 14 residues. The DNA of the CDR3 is TGCAGCGTTGATGTCCAGGGCACCCCCTACGAGCAGTACTTC. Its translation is CSVDVQGTPYEQYF.

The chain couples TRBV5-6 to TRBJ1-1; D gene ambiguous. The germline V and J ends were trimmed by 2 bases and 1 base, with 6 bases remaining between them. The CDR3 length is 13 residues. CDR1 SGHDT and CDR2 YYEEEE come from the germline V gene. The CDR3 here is CASSLTSNTEAFF. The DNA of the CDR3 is TGTGCCAGCAGCTTAACATCGAACACTGAAGCTTTCTTT.

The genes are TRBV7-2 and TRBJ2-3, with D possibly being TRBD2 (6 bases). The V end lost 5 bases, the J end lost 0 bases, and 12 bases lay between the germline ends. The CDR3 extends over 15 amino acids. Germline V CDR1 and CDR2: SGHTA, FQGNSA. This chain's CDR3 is CASSQDYTSTDTQYF. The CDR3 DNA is TGTGCCAGCAGCCAGGACTATACTAGCACAGATACGCAGTATTTT.

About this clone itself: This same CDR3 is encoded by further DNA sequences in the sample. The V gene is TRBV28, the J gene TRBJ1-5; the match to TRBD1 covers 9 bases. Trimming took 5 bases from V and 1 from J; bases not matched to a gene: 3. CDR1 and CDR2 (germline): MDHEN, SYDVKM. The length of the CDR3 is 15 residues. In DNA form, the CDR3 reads TGTGCCAGCAGTCAGACAGGGGGGAGCAATCAGCCCCAGCATTTT. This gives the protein CASSQTGGSNQPQHF.